The TCR beta chain described here comes from a study of control samples from healthy donors and cancer patients (dated by TCRdb to about 2020). This clone was observed a single time. This receptor's antigen is unknown. No base qualities exist here, and no much larger clone lies one base off it. The library was built by means of the immunoSEQ multiplex PCR assay. Drawn from immuneACCESS, this table holds only the in-frame rearrangements with V and J called that TCRdb kept. Clones are partly lost; checked studies trace under half to an unresolved V gene and leave the rest unexplained. Counted in this sample were around 90,000 clones; approximately 86% of them appeared once. The ten biggest clones cover 19% of the sample. A distance of 9 bases separates the germline ends of V and J, which lose 4 bases and 6 bases respectively. Spanning cysteine to phenylalanine, the CDR3 consists of 13 amino acids. The DNA shown is the 39-base CDR3, in frame from base 1. Based on the germline V gene, the CDR1 and CDR2 sequences are MGHDK and SYGVNS.

This receptor was identified in a man in his thirties or forties in good health. Rearrangement joined TRBV25-1 to TRBJ2-2; the D segment could be TRBD1, given 6 matching bases. Specimen: blood. The nucleotide sequence is TGTGCCAGCAGTGGCAACAGGGCCGGGGAGCTGTTTTTT. Its product reads: CASSGNRAGELFF.